The 7 T cell receptor beta chains listed next were all sequenced from one sample in a study of blood T cell repertoires in COVID-19. Method: immunoSEQ multiplex PCR; TCRdb's copy keeps in-frame clones and lacks some. The table includes under 250,000 clones, about 80% detected once. The sample was peripheral blood. The receptor set was obtained from a man in his fifties with active or convalescent COVID-19.

This clone turned up a few times. The junction departs from the called germline gene at one end, perhaps through a read error. The chain recombines TRBV29-1 with TRBJ1-1; D is possibly TRBD1 (6 bases). From germline, CDR1 is SQVTM and CDR2 ANQGSEA. This CDR3 is built from 14 residues. CDR3 sequence reads: CSVEESGRDTEAFF. CDR3 sequence (DNA): TGCAGCGTTGAAGAAAGCGGCAGGGACACCGAAGCTTTCTTT.

The rearrangement joins TRBV6-5 to TRBJ2-7, with TRBD1 matching over 7 bases. This CDR3 has 12 amino acids. Per the germline V gene, CDR1 is MNHEY and CDR2 is SVGAGI. V trimming: 7 bases; J trimming: 1 base; junction bases outside the gene matches: 1. CDR3 coding DNA: TGTGCCAGCAAGGGACAGTCCTACGAGCAGTACTTC. It yields the protein CASKGQSYEQYF.

The rearrangement links TRBV6-5 to TRBJ2-1; 8 positions match TRBD2. With 7 bases clipped from V and 0 bases from J, the junction kept 2 bases outside the gene matches. The CDR3 extends over 14 amino acids. The germline V gene encodes CDR1 MNHEY and CDR2 SVGAGI. In DNA form, the CDR3 reads TGTGCCAGCAAAAGCGGGGGCTCCTACAATGAGCAGTTCTTC. It encodes CASKSGGSYNEQFF.

This sequence joins TRBV12-3 or TRBV12-4 and TRBJ1-6, with D hard to call. The CDR3 sequence is 13 residues long. Trimming stripped 4 bases from V and 5 bases from J, with 6 bases between. CDR3 residues: CASSWSDNSPLHF. DNA of the CDR3: TGTGCCAGCAGTTGGTCGGATAATTCACCCCTCCACTTT.

V usage is TRBV9 and J usage is TRBJ1-2; D unresolved. The germline CDR1 and CDR2 sequences are SGDLS and YYNGEE. The length of the CDR3 is 16 residues. The ends were cut back, 0 bases at V and 4 bases at J, with 16 bases in the middle. The CDR3 bases are TGTGCCAGCAGCGTAGGGGATCCGGGGTGGGGCTATGGCTACACCTTC. Protein sequence: CASSVGDPGWGYGYTF.

This clone appeared once. The rearrangement uses TRBV19 and TRBJ2-5, with 8 positions matching TRBD2. Trimming cost V 8 bases and J 5 bases; bases outside gene matches: 10. This CDR3 has 14 amino acids. Germline values: CDR1 LNHDA, CDR2 SQIVND (reference sequence). The CDR3 DNA is TGTGCCAGTTCCCGTCTAGCGGGTCGGGAGACCCAGTACTTC. Its translation is CASSRLAGRETQYF.

This clone was observed once. The rearrangement joins TRBV30 to TRBJ1-4, with 10 bases identical to TRBD1. The germline gives CDR1 GTSNPN, CDR2 SVGIG (reference sequence). V lost 2 bases, J lost 1 base, and 4 bases stayed unmatched. The CDR3 consists of 16 residues. The CDR3 bases are TGTGCCTGGAGTCTAGGACAGGGGGTAACTAATGAAAAACTGTTTTTT. Encoded protein: CAWSLGQGVTNEKLFF. Full variable domain (outside the CDR3, taken from reference TRBV30 and TRBJ1-4): SQTIHQWPATLVQPVGSPLSLECTVEGTSNPNLYWYRQAAGRGLQLLFYSVGIGQISSEVPQNLSASRPQDRQFILSSKKLLLSDSGFYLCAWSLGQGVTNEKLFFGSGTQLSVL.